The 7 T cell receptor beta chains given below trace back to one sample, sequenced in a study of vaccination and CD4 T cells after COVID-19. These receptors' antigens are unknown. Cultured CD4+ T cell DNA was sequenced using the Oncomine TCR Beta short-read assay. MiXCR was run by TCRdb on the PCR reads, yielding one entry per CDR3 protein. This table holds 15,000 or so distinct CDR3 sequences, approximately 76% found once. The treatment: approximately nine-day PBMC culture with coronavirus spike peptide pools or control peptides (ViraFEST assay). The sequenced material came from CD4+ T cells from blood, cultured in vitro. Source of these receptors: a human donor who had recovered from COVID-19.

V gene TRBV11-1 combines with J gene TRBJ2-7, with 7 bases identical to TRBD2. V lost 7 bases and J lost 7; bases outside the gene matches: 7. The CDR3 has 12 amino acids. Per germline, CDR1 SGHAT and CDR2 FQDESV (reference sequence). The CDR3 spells CASNRGGREQYF. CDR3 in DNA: TGTGCCAGCAATCGCGGCGGGAGAGAGCAGTACTTC.

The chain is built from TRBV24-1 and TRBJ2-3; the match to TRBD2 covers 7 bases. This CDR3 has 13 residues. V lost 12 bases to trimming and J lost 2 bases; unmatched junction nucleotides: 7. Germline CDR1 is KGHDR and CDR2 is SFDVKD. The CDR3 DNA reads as TGTGCCGCCACTAGCGAAAACACAGATACGCAGTATTTT. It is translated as CAATSENTDTQYF.

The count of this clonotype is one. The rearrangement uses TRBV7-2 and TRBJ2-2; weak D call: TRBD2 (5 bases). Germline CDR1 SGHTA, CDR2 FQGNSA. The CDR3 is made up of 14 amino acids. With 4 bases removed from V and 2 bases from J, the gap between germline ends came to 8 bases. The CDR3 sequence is CASSYGKNTGELFF. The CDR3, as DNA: TGTGCCAGCAGCTACGGGAAAAACACCGGGGAGCTGTTTTTT.

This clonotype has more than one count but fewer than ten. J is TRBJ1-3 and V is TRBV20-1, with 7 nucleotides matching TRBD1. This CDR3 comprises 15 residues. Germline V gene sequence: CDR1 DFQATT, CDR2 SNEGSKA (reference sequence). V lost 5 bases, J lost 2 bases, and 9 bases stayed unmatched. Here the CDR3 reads CSAVQGFTTGNTIYF. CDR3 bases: TGCAGTGCTGTACAGGGGTTTACTACTGGAAACACCATATATTTT.

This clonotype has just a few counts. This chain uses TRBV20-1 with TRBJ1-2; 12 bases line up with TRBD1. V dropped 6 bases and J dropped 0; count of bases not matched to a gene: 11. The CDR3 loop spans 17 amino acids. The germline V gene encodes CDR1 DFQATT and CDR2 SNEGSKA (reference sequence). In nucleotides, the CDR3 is TGCAGTGCCTCCTCCCGGGACAGGGGGCCAGCTAACTATGGCTACACCTTC. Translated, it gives CSASSRDRGPANYGYTF.

The CDR3 nucleotides read TGTGCCAGCAGGACGGGACTAGCGGGAGGTAATGAGCAGTTCTTC. This gives the protein CASRTGLAGGNEQFF. The genes are TRBV28 and TRBJ2-1; 15 bases are shared with TRBD2. This CDR3 spans 15 amino acids. V lost 6 bases to trimming and J lost 7 bases; unmatched junction nucleotides: 4. Germline CDR1 MDHEN, CDR2 SYDVKM.

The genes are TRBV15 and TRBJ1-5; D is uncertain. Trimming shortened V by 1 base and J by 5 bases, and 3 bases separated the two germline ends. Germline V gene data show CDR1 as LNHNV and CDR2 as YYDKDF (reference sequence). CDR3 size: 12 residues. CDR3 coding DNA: TGTGCCACCAGCAGAGCTGATCAGCCCCAGCATTTT. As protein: CATSRADQPQHF.